One sample yielded the 13 T cell receptor beta chains listed below, sequenced in a study of blood T cell repertoires in COVID-19. Here immunoSEQ multiplex PCR was the method, and the copy in TCRdb shows in-frame clones only, minus some. The sample lists fewer than 450,000 clones, around 86% occurring once. The sequenced sample consisted of peripheral blood. These receptors all come from a woman in her fifties or sixties with COVID-19, enrolled during active disease.

This clone was seen more than once but under ten times. V usage is TRBV2 and J usage is TRBJ1-2, with TRBD1 matching 9 bases. The CDR3 length is 14 residues. The V and J ends lost 6 bases and 8 bases, in that order; junction bases with no gene match: 10. Germline CDR1 reads SNHLY; CDR2 reads FYNNEI. CDR3 protein: CASRPGQGGRGYTF. CDR3 in DNA: TGTGCCAGCAGACCGGGACAGGGAGGCCGAGGCTACACCTTC. The entire variable domain, with the rest obtained from reference TRBV2 and TRBJ1-2, is as follows: EPEVTQTPSHQVTQMGQEVILRCVPISNHLYFYWYRQILGQKVEFLVSFYNNEISEKSEIFDDQFSVERPDGSNFTLKIRSTKLEDSAMYFCASRPGQGGRGYTFGSGTRLTVV.

Written as DNA, the CDR3 is TGTGCCACCAGTGGGAGCCCGGGACAGGGAAATCAGCCCCAGCATTTT. It encodes CATSGSPGQGNQPQHF. The chain uses TRBV24-1 and TRBJ1-5; 9 positions agree with TRBD1. Germline loops: CDR1 KGHDR, CDR2 SFDVKD. The trim removed 5 bases at V and 4 bases at J, leaving 8 bases unmatched. The length of the CDR3 is 16 residues.

V and J are TRBV18 and TRBJ1-2; D is unresolved. V was cut by 1 base and J by 0 bases, with 12 bases left in between. Germline CDR1 is KGHSH and CDR2 is LQKENI. The CDR3 consists of 16 residues. CDR3 amino acids: CASSPLDEIANYGYTF. The CDR3 nucleotides read TGTGCCAGCTCACCACTAGATGAAATAGCTAACTATGGCTACACCTTC.

In DNA, the CDR3 is TGTGCCAGCAGCTTTCTCAGCACAGATACGCAGTATTTT. Amino acid sequence: CASSFLSTDTQYF. V and J are TRBV7-8 and TRBJ2-3; D is unresolved. The CDR3 length is 13 residues. V dropped 3 bases and J dropped 0 bases, with 4 bases sitting between them. Germline V CDR1 and CDR2: SGHVS, FQNEAQ.

CDR3 DNA sequence: TGTGCCTGGAGTGTACGGGGGGGTGGCGGCTACACCTTC. It yields the protein CAWSVRGGGGYTF. The V and J genes are TRBV30 and TRBJ1-2; a possible D gene is TRBD1 (5 bases). Per the germline V gene, CDR1 is GTSNPN and CDR2 is SVGIG (reference sequence). This CDR3 region has 13 residues. Trimming cost V 0 bases and J 8 bases, with 13 bases left between them.

This chain joins TRBV19 and TRBJ1-1; D might be TRBD1 (6 bases). V gave up 4 bases and J gave up 2 bases, with 14 bases separating them. The CDR3 consists of 15 residues. Germline lookup yields CDR1 LNHDA and CDR2 SQIVND (reference sequence). CDR3 nucleotide sequence: TGTGCCAGTAGTAGGGGAAAGGGGGTCAACACTGAAGCTTTCTTT. Its protein is CASSRGKGVNTEAFF.

The rearrangement links TRBV6-5 to TRBJ1-4, with 8 bases identical to TRBD1. The CDR3 is 14 residues long. V dropped 4 bases and J dropped 7; count of bases not matched to a gene: 5. CDR1 is MNHEY, CDR2 SVGAGI, per germline. The DNA of the CDR3 is TGTGCCAGCAGTTTTACAGGGGGATCTGAAAAACTGTTTTTT. Its protein product is CASSFTGGSEKLFF.

The V gene is TRBV24-1, the J gene TRBJ2-1; D is perhaps TRBD2 (7 bases). V was shortened by 1 base and J by 9 bases, with 21 bases between the two germline ends. CDR3 length: 17 amino acids. Germline V gene sequence: CDR1 KGHDR, CDR2 SFDVKD. The CDR3 loop is CATSDLGGGGSRLEQFF. The CDR3 DNA reads as TGTGCCACCAGTGATTTAGGGGGGGGCGGGAGCCGGCTTGAGCAGTTCTTC.

This clone was counted at least ten times. The chain has TRBV11-1 and TRBJ2-7; 11 nucleotides match TRBD2. The CDR3 totals 16 residues. With V trimmed by 5 bases and J by 3 bases, 9 bases remained unmatched. Looked up from germline, CDR1 is SGHAT and CDR2 is FQDESV (reference sequence). In DNA, the CDR3 is TGTGCCAGCAGCCTGCCCCGGGGGACTAGCGGCTACGAGCAGTACTTC. Amino acid sequence: CASSLPRGTSGYEQYF.

The chain has TRBV5-1 and TRBJ2-5; TRBD1 aligns across 7 bases. Germline values: CDR1 SGHRS, CDR2 YFSETQ. The CDR3 is 14 residues long. The V segment lost 0 bases and the J segment 3 bases; nucleotides outside the gene matches: 2. As DNA, the CDR3 is TGCGCCAGCAGCTTGGACAGGGGAGAAGAGACCCAGTACTTC. It is translated as CASSLDRGEETQYF.

V gene TRBV5-1 combines with J gene TRBJ2-1; 13 bases align to TRBD2. The CDR3 is 14 residues long. The J segment lost 7 bases and the V segment lost 7 bases, leaving 5 bases of the junction unmatched. In germline, CDR1 is SGHRS, CDR2 YFSETQ. DNA of the CDR3: TGCGCCAGCGGACTAGCGGGAGTAGATAATGAGCAGTTCTTC. Amino acids: CASGLAGVDNEQFF.

This sequence joins TRBV4-2 and TRBJ1-1; 7 nucleotides match TRBD1. V shed 4 bases and J 1 base; nucleotides not matched to a gene: 12. CDR1 is LGHNA and CDR2 is YNFKEQ in the germline V gene. This CDR3 region has 17 residues. CDR3 in DNA: TGTGCCAGCAGCCTCTCCCGACAGGGATATGGGAACACTGAAGCTTTCTTT. This translates into CASSLSRQGYGNTEAFF.

The gene calls are TRBV18 and TRBJ2-1; D unresolved. Between the trimmed V and J ends, which lost 3 bases and 10 bases, there was a span of 16 bases. The CDR3 consists of 14 residues. Germline loops: CDR1 KGHSH, CDR2 LQKENI. The CDR3 here is CASSPPDPLREQFF. CDR3 nucleotides: TGTGCCAGCTCACCTCCCGACCCCCTGAGGGAGCAGTTCTTC.